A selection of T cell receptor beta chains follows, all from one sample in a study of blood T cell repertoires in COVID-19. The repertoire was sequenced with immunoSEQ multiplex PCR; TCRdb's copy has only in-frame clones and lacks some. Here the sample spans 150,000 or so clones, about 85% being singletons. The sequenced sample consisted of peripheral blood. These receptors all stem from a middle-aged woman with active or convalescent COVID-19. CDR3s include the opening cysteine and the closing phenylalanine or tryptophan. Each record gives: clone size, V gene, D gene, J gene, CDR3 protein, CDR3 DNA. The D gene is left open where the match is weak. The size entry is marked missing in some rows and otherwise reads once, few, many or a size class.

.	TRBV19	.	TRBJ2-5	CASSARQAQGETQYF	TGTGCCAGTAGTGCGCGACAGGCCCAAGGGGAGACCCAGTACTTC
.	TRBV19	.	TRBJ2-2	CASSIPGWTGELFF	TGTGCCAGTAGTATCCCAGGGTGGACCGGGGAGCTGTTTTTT
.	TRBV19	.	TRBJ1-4	CASSQRVRGAGGEKLFF	TGTGCCAGTAGTCAACGAGTTCGGGGGGCGGGAGGAGAAAAACTGTTTTTT
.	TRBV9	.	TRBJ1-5	CASSVGGDLGPQHF	TGTGCCAGCAGCGTAGGGGGCGACCTGGGGCCCCAGCATTTT
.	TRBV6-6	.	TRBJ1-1	CASRPLVDGNAEAFF	TGTGCCAGCAGACCACTCGTTGACGGGAACGCTGAAGCTTTCTTT
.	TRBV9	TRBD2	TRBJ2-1	CASSVRRNGEGPYEQFF	TGTGCCAGCAGCGTACGACGAAACGGGGAGGGCCCATATGAGCAGTTCTTC
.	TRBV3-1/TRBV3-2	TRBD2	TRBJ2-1	CASSPDSGKPNEQFF	TGTGCCAGCAGCCCCGATAGCGGGAAGCCCAATGAGCAGTTCTTC
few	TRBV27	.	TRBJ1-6	CASSERGFSYNSPLHF	TGTGCCAGCAGTGAAAGGGGGTTCTCCTATAATTCACCCCTCCACTTT
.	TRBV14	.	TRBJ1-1	CASSQDLGNLGNTEAFF	TGTGCCAGCAGCCAAGATCTCGGGAATCTAGGGAACACTGAAGCTTTCTTT
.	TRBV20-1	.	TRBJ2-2	CSASLVPGAGELFF	TGCAGTGCTAGTTTGGTTCCAGGGGCCGGGGAGCTGTTTTTT
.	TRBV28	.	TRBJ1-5	CATLPGHVIQPQHF	TGTGCCACCCTCCCGGGACATGTAATCCAGCCCCAGCATTTT
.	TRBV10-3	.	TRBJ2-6	CAISGGAGSGANVLTF	TGTGCCATCAGTGGGGGAGCAGGCTCTGGGGCCAACGTCCTGACTTTC
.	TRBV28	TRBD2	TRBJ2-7	CASSVMRTRTNSEQYF	TGTGCCAGCAGTGTCATGAGGACTAGAACCAACTCCGAGCAGTACTTC
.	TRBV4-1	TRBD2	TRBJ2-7	CASSQARPGGLYEQYF	TGCGCCAGCAGCCAAGCACGTCCGGGGGGATTGTACGAGCAGTACTTC
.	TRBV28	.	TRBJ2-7	CASSYRGSYEQYF	TGTGCCAGCAGCTACCGCGGCTCCTACGAGCAGTACTTC
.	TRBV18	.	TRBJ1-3	CASSHTPSTATKRNTIYF	TGTGCCAGCTCACACACTCCATCGACAGCTACAAAGAGAAACACCATATATTTT
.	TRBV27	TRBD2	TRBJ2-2	CASSPGLAGTGELFF	TGTGCCAGCAGTCCGGGACTAGCGGGCACCGGGGAGCTGTTTTTT
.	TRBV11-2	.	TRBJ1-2	CASSPGGYGYTF	TGTGCCAGCAGCCCGGGGGGCTATGGCTACACCTTC
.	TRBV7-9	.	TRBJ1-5	CASSLAGGPQHF	TGTGCCAGCAGCTTAGCCGGGGGGCCCCAGCATTTT
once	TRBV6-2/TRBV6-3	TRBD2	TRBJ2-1	CASSLPSGFRDEQFF	TGTGCCAGCAGTTTGCCTAGCGGTTTTAGGGATGAGCAGTTCTTC
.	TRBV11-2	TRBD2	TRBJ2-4	CASSLAGAGGQYF	TGTGCCAGCAGCTTAGCCGGCGCGGGGGGCCAGTACTTC
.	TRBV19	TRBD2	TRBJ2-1	CASSQMTSGRGNEQFF	TGTGCCAGTAGTCAGATGACTAGCGGGAGGGGCAATGAGCAGTTCTTC
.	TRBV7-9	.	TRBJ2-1	CASSRGGPHEQFF	TGTGCCAGCTCCAGGGGAGGGCCCCATGAGCAGTTCTTC
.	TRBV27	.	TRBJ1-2	CASRPTGQGYTF	TGTGCCAGCAGACCGACAGGTCAGGGCTACACCTTC
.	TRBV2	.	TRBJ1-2	CASSETGRANYGYTF	TGTGCCAGCAGTGAAACGGGCAGGGCTAACTATGGCTACACCTTC
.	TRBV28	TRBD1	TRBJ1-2	CASSFGDRLTF	TGTGCCAGCAGTTTTGGGGACAGATTAACCTTC